The 22 T cell receptor beta chains given below trace back to one sample, sequenced in a study of blood T cell repertoires in COVID-19. Clones were sequenced by immunoSEQ multiplex PCR, and TCRdb holds only the in-frame ones, with some missing. The table includes more than 100,000 clones, roughly 90% detected once. The sequenced material came from peripheral blood. These receptors came from a man aged 65-85 years with active COVID-19.

This sequence joins TRBV19 and TRBJ1-5, with TRBD1 identical over 10 bases. CDR3 size: 15 residues. Germline-derived CDR1 and CDR2 are LNHDA and SQIVND (reference sequence). The V gene end was trimmed by 8 bases and the J gene end by 2 bases; junction bases not matched to a gene: 6. This chain's CDR3 is CASSDRGRGNQPQHF. The CDR3 coding sequence is TGTGCCAGTTCCGACAGGGGGCGTGGCAATCAGCCCCAGCATTTT.

This clone has just one count. This chain uses TRBV28 with TRBJ2-7; 8 positions agree with TRBD1. CDR1 and CDR2 (germline): MDHEN, SYDVKM. With V trimmed by 3 bases and J by 2 bases, 3 bases remained unmatched. The CDR3 spans 14 residues. The DNA for the CDR3 is TGTGCCAGCAGTTTTGGACAGGGACCCTACGAGCAGTACTTC. It yields the protein CASSFGQGPYEQYF.

This chain connects TRBV19 to TRBJ2-7; the D gene is possibly TRBD2 (6 bases). V was shortened by 3 bases and J by 3 bases, with 15 bases between the two germline ends. The CDR3 sequence is 15 residues long. Germline loops: CDR1 LNHDA, CDR2 SQIVND (reference sequence). CDR3 amino acids: CASSMGPSDIYEQYF. The CDR3, as DNA: TGTGCCAGTAGTATGGGGCCTAGCGATATCTACGAGCAGTACTTC.

The CDR3 nucleotides read TGTGCCATCAGTGAGTACCCGACAGGGCTCAGTAGCAATCAGCCCCAGCATTTT. Protein: CAISEYPTGLSSNQPQHF. The chain combines TRBV10-3 with TRBJ1-5; TRBD1 agrees at 7 bases. J was trimmed by 0 bases and V by 1 base; bases with no gene match: 9. Germline CDR1 reads ENHRY; CDR2 reads SYGVKD. The CDR3 contains 18 residues.

This chain uses TRBV28 with TRBJ2-6, with D perhaps TRBD1 (6 bases). With 4 bases removed from V and 0 bases from J, the gap between germline ends came to 22 bases. This CDR3 contains 20 residues. The germline V gene has CDR1 MDHEN and CDR2 SYDVKM. CDR3 coding DNA: TGTGCCAGCAGTTCCACAGCCCCAGGGGATAGAGTCTCTGGGGCCAACGTCCTGACTTTC. Its protein is CASSSTAPGDRVSGANVLTF.

The V call is TRBV6-4, the J call TRBJ2-1; tentative D call: TRBD2 (6 bases). Germline lookup yields CDR1 MRHNA and CDR2 SNTAGT. The CDR3 consists of 13 residues. V dropped 3 bases and J dropped 9 bases, with 12 bases sitting between them. The CDR3 sequence is CASSERPGVEQFF. The CDR3 nucleotides are TGTGCCAGCAGTGAGCGCCCGGGAGTTGAGCAGTTCTTC.

The chain recombines TRBV19 with TRBJ2-7, with D perhaps TRBD2 (6 bases). CDR3 length: 10 amino acids. Germline V gene lookup returns CDR1 LNHDA and CDR2 SQIVND (reference sequence). The V end was cut by 9 bases, the J end by 5 bases, with 8 bases between. The CDR3 sequence is CASQRDEQYF. The DNA of the CDR3 is TGTGCCAGCCAGCGGGACGAGCAGTACTTC.

The chain is built from TRBV20-1 and TRBJ2-3; 7 positions match TRBD1. This CDR3 comprises 14 residues. Germline V gene lookup returns CDR1 DFQATT and CDR2 SNEGSKA (reference sequence). V was pared by 5 bases and J by 0 bases, with 5 bases of the junction left unmatched. DNA for the CDR3: TGCAGTGCTTGTGACAGGGAAAGCACAGATACGCAGTATTTT. As protein: CSACDRESTDTQYF.

V and J are TRBV11-2 and TRBJ2-7, with 8 bases that match TRBD2. Germline values: CDR1 SGHAT, CDR2 FQNNGV. Losses at the gene ends were 5 bases for V and 3 bases for J; bases not matched to a gene: 3. The CDR3 is 13 amino acids. The CDR3 protein is CASSRGGNYEQYF. CDR3 coding DNA: TGTGCCAGCAGCCGGGGGGGGAACTACGAGCAGTACTTC.

J is TRBJ2-7 and V is TRBV27; the D gene is possibly TRBD1 (5 bases). Trimming took off 6 bases at V and 0 bases at J, with 24 bases between the two ends. The CDR3 has 18 amino acids. The germline CDR1 and CDR2 sequences are MNHEY and SMNVEV (reference sequence). The CDR3 region is CASSLRPSDSRRSYEQYF. Here the CDR3 DNA reads TGTGCCAGCAGCTTACGGCCCTCCGACAGTAGACGCTCCTACGAGCAGTACTTC.

The chain couples TRBV10-3 to TRBJ2-2; tentatively, D is TRBD2 (6 bases). There are 13 residues in the CDR3. Germline V gene sequence: CDR1 ENHRY, CDR2 SYGVKD. V lost 6 bases and J lost 2, with 7 bases in between. The CDR3 DNA reads as TGTGCCATCAGGGGGACTAACACCGGGGAGCTGTTTTTT. As protein: CAIRGTNTGELFF.

The chain has TRBV28 and TRBJ1-2, with a possible D match to TRBD1 (5 bases). Trimming stripped 5 bases from V and 7 bases from J, with 11 bases between. Per germline, CDR1 MDHEN and CDR2 SYDVKM. The CDR3 is 12 residues long. The CDR3 loop is CASSIPTGGYTF. The CDR3 nucleotides read TGTGCCAGCAGTATCCCTACAGGTGGCTACACCTTC.

This clone was observed once. The CDR3 reads CASTEDYYSNQPQHF. CDR3 in DNA: TGTGCCAGCACCGAAGACTACTATAGCAATCAGCCCCAGCATTTT. This rearrangement joins TRBV28 to TRBJ1-5; no definite D call. With 7 bases removed from V and 0 bases from J, the gap between germline ends came to 13 bases. In germline, CDR1 is MDHEN, CDR2 SYDVKM. CDR3 length: 15 amino acids.

The chain uses TRBV9 and TRBJ1-5; no reliable D call. Germline V CDR1 and CDR2: SGDLS, YYNGEE. Trimming stripped 0 bases from V and 9 bases from J, with 7 bases between. There are 12 residues in the CDR3. The CDR3 reads CASSVGGGPQHF. The DNA of the CDR3 is TGTGCCAGCAGCGTAGGGGGAGGGCCCCAGCATTTT.

The chain has TRBV30 and TRBJ2-1, with D tentatively TRBD2 (6 bases). Germline assignment: CDR1 GTSNPN and CDR2 SVGIG (reference sequence). CDR3 length: 15 amino acids. Trimming stripped 0 bases from V and 3 bases from J, with 12 bases between. The DNA of the CDR3 is TGTGCCTGGAGTGTCGAGCGGGTTCGCTACAATGAGCAGTTCTTC. This translates into CAWSVERVRYNEQFF.

V and J are TRBV27 and TRBJ2-7, with 11 bases that match TRBD2. Germline-derived CDR1 and CDR2 are MNHEY and SMNVEV (reference sequence). Trimming removed 5 bases from V and 3 bases from J; junction bases left unmatched: 6. This CDR3 region has 15 residues. DNA for the CDR3: TGTGCCAGCAGTACTGTAGCGGGAGGGGTCTACGAGCAGTACTTC. Amino acid sequence: CASSTVAGGVYEQYF.

This sequence joins TRBV3-1 (or the pseudogene TRBV3-2) and TRBJ2-5; 9 bases align to TRBD2. The CDR3 runs to 14 residues. The ends lost 8 bases at V and 4 bases at J; junction bases unmatched: 8. Germline-derived CDR1 and CDR2 are LGHDT and YNNKEL (reference sequence). The CDR3 DNA reads TGTGCCAGCGGGGGACTAGCTGTTGCAGAGACCCAGTACTTC. As protein: CASGGLAVAETQYF.

This clone was seen only once. The genes are TRBV19 and TRBJ2-1; 9 bases line up with TRBD2. With 6 bases clipped from V and 4 bases from J, the junction kept 7 bases outside the gene matches. From germline, CDR1 is LNHDA and CDR2 SQIVND (reference sequence). The CDR3 sequence is 15 residues long. The CDR3 loop is CASSFLAGIYNEQFF. CDR3 in DNA: TGTGCCAGTAGCTTCCTAGCGGGGATATACAATGAGCAGTTCTTC.

This clone was picked up one time. The gene calls are TRBV7-9 and TRBJ1-5, with a possible D match to TRBD1 (6 bases). Trimming pared 3 bases from V and 6 bases from J, leaving 9 bases between. There are 13 residues in the CDR3. The V gene's germline CDR1 is SEHNR and CDR2 FQNEAQ (reference sequence). Here the CDR3 DNA reads TGTGCCAGCAGCTTCGGGGGGCCTCAGCCCCAGCATTTT. It specifies CASSFGGPQPQHF. Filled out from reference TRBV7-9 and TRBJ1-5, the complete variable domain reads DTGVSQNPRHKITKRGQNVTFRCDPISEHNRLYWYRQTLGQGPEFLTYFQNEAQLEKSRLLSDRFSAERPKGSFSTLEIQRTEQGDSAMYLCASSFGGPQPQHFGDGTRLSIL.

This clone came up a few times. The chain has TRBV5-1 and TRBJ2-2, with 7 bases matching TRBD2. CDR3 size: 15 residues. Trimming took 4 bases from V and 6 from J; bases not matched to a gene: 9. Germline loops: CDR1 SGHRS, CDR2 YFSETQ. The CDR3: CASSLDPGLAGELFF. CDR3 nucleotide sequence: TGCGCCAGCAGCCTCGACCCCGGACTAGCCGGGGAGCTGTTTTTT.

The chain joins TRBV19 to TRBJ2-2, with 11 positions matching TRBD2. V was clipped by 9 bases and J by 6 bases; unmatched bases: 12. The germline V gene has CDR1 LNHDA and CDR2 SQIVND (reference sequence). This CDR3 comprises 16 residues. The CDR3 bases are TGTGCCAGCAAAACTCTAGCGGGAGGAGTAGCCGGGGAGCTGTTTTTT. It translates to CASKTLAGGVAGELFF.

The chain joins TRBV7-9 to TRBJ2-7, with TRBD2 identical over 7 bases. The CDR3 totals 14 residues. CDR1 and CDR2 from the germline V gene are SEHNR and FQNEAQ (reference sequence). The ends lost 6 bases at V and 2 bases at J; junction bases unmatched: 7. This CDR3 reads CASSKGTTTYEQYF. The CDR3 coding sequence is TGTGCCAGCAGTAAGGGGACTACAACCTACGAGCAGTACTTC.